One sample yielded the 5 T cell receptor beta chains listed below, sequenced in a study of blood T cell repertoires in COVID-19. Assay: immunoSEQ multiplex PCR; the TCRdb copy retains only in-frame clones and omits some. The profile covers about 38,000 clones, with about nine tenths appearing a single time and under 30% taken by the ten largest. The specimen was peripheral blood. The receptors here all came from a man in his fifties with active or convalescent COVID-19.

The V and J genes are TRBV5-1 and TRBJ2-1, with D maybe TRBD1 (5 bases). Trimming cost V 0 bases and J 0 bases, with 7 bases left between them. CDR1 is SGHRS and CDR2 is YFSETQ in the germline V gene. The CDR3 sequence is 15 residues long. The CDR3 coding sequence is TGCGCCAGCAGCTTGGGGCAGGGCTCCTACAATGAGCAGTTCTTC. This codes for CASSLGQGSYNEQFF.

CDR3 nucleotides: TGTGCCAGCAGTTTATCGGGTTACAGGGGTCGGGACGAGCAGTACTTC. This gives the protein CASSLSGYRGRDEQYF. V and J are TRBV27 and TRBJ2-7, with 7 bases matching TRBD1. In germline, CDR1 is MNHEY, CDR2 SMNVEV (reference sequence). V dropped 0 bases and J dropped 5; count of bases not matched to a gene: 10. This CDR3 region has 16 residues.

The chain combines TRBV10-3 with TRBJ2-1, with 7 bases that match TRBD2. The V and J ends lost 4 bases and 6 bases, in that order; junction bases with no gene match: 6. Germline-derived CDR1 and CDR2 are ENHRY and SYGVKD. The CDR3 is made up of 14 amino acids. CDR3 DNA: TGTGCCATCAGTGCTCCGGGAGGAAGCAATGAGCAGTTCTTC. It translates to CAISAPGGSNEQFF.

The CDR3 DNA reads as TGTGCCAGCAGCTTAGTCCTAGCGGGTGTGACCCGAACCTACAATGAGCAGTTCTTC. Amino acid sequence: CASSLVLAGVTRTYNEQFF. The chain carries TRBV7-9 and TRBJ2-1, with 8 positions matching TRBD2. Unmatched junction bases numbered 13, after V lost 1 base and J lost 2 bases. CDR1 is SEHNR, CDR2 FQNEAQ, per germline (reference sequence). The CDR3 length is 19 residues.

V usage is TRBV2 and J usage is TRBJ2-2; TRBD1 matches at 8 bases. This CDR3 is 15 amino acids long. The J segment lost 7 bases and the V segment lost 3 bases, leaving 7 bases of the junction unmatched. Germline CDR1 SNHLY, CDR2 FYNNEI. CDR3 sequence (DNA): TGTGCCAGCAGTGATGCGAGCAGGGGGCTCGGGGAGCTGTTTTTT. As protein: CASSDASRGLGELFF. Drawing the rest from reference TRBV2 and TRBJ2-2, the complete variable domain is EPEVTQTPSHQVTQMGQEVILRCVPISNHLYFYWYRQILGQKVEFLVSFYNNEISEKSEIFDDQFSVERPDGSNFTLKIRSTKLEDSAMYFCASSDASRGLGELFFGEGSRLTVL.